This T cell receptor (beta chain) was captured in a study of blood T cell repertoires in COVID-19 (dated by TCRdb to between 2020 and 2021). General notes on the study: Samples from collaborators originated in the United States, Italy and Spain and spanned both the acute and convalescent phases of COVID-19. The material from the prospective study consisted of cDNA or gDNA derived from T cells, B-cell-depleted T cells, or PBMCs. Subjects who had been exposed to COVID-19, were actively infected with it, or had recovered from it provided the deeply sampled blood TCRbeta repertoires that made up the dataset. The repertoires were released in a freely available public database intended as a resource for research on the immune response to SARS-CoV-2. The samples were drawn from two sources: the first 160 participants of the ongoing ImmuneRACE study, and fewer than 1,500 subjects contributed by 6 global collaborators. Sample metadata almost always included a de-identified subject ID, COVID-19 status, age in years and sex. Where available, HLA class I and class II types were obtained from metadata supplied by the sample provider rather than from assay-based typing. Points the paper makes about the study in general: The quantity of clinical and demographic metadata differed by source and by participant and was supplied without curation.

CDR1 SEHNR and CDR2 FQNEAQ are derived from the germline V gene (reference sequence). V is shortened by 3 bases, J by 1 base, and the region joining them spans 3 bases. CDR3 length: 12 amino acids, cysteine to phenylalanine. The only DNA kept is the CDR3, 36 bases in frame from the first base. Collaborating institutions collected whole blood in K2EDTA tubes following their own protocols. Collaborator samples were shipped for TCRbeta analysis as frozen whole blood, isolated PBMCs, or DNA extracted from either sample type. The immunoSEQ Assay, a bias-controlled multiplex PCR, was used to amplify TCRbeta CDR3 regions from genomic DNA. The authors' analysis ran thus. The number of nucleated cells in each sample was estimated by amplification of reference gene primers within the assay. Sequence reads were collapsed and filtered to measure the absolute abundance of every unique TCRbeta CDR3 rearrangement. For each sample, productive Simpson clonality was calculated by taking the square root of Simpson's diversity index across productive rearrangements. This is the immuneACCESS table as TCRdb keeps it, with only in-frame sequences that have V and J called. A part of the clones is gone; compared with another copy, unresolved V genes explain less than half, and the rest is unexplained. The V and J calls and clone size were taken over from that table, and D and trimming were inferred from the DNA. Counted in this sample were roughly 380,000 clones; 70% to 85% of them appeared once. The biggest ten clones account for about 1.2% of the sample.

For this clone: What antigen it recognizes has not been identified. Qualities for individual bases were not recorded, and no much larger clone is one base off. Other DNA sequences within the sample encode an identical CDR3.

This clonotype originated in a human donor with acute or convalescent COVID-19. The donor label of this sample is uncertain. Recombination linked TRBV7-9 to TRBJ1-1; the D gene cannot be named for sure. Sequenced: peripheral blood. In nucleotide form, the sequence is TGTGCCAGCAGCTTCCAGAACACTGAAGCTTTCTTT. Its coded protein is CASSFQNTEAFF.